This T cell receptor (beta chain) emerged from a study of cytomegalovirus exposure and HLA in healthy donors. Both 60 Vbeta primers and 13 Jbeta primers went into the PCR. Authors' methods: An analysis that came later counted tens of millions of unique TCR beta chains, about 10 million shared. This table comes from immunoSEQ multiplex PCR, and its TCRdb copy is limited to in-frame clones, with some not included. D and trimming come from the DNA, and the V and J calls and clone size come from that table. The profile shows under 200,000 clones, 79% of them singletons. Regarding this clone: What it recognizes is unknown.

Findings and caveats of the study: Researchers catalogued roughly 170 TCR beta chains as cytomegalovirus-associated. Reports credit the classifier with highly specific, highly sensitive diagnosis of cytomegalovirus status.

V lost 6 bases to trimming and J lost 10 bases, with 13 bases between them. Germline V gene lookup returns CDR1 MNHNY and CDR2 SVGAGI (reference sequence). CDR3 length equals 12 residues. The TCR comes from a woman aged 45-65 years in good health and CMV-seronegative. Sample: PBMCs. The chain carries TRBV6-6 and TRBJ2-1, with D possibly being TRBD1 (6 bases). The CDR3 spells CASSGTGTEQFF. The CDR3 bases are TGTGCCAGCAGCGGTACCGGGACAGAGCAGTTCTTC.